One and the same sample provided the 23 T cell receptor beta chains below, sequenced in a study of tumor-infiltrating lymphocytes in primary liver carcinoma. cDNA specific to TCR beta was made from 500 ng of total RNA, with a constant-region primer employed for priming. Investigators got TCR beta libraries out of three nested multiplex PCR rounds, done with slightly modified ARM-PCR. Rounds one and two of PCR, each of roughly 10 cycles, were primed with TRBV1-TRBV30 forward primers and a C-beta reverse primer. TCRdb independently ran MiXCR on the multiplex PCR reads; one entry per CDR3 protein. The table includes 300,000 to 400,000 distinct CDR3 sequences, roughly two thirds detected once. Blood RNA originated from unsorted whole blood, with germline DNA additionally extracted. The sample consisted of peripheral blood. The receptors were sampled from a man aged 40-49 years with primary liver carcinoma and hepatitis B virus infection.

This clonotype appeared a single time. This may come from a read error, since a much larger clone is one base off. In nucleotides, the CDR3 is TGTGCCAGCAGGCGGGTACAGATCTACGAGCAGTACTTC. Protein product: CASRRVQIYEQYF. V usage is TRBV5-6 and J usage is TRBJ2-7; D perhaps matches TRBD2 (5 bases). The germline gives CDR1 SGHDT, CDR2 YYEEEE. The CDR3 runs to 13 residues. V was shortened by 5 bases and J by 3 bases, with 12 bases between the two germline ends. The full variable domain, with the rest looked up from reference TRBV5-6 and TRBJ2-7, is DAGVTQSPTHLIKTRGQQVTLRCSPKSGHDTVSWYQQALGQGPQFIFQYYEEEERQRGNFPDRFSGHQFPNYSSELNVNALLLGDSALYLCASRRVQIYEQYFGPGTRLTVT.

On this clonotype: The germline gene is not matched at one end of the junction; a read error may be the cause. The CDR3 is CTRSSSSGANTRELFF. CDR3 sequence (DNA): TGTACCAGGAGCTCTTCTAGCGGCGCGAACACCAGGGAGCTGTTTTTT. The chain recombines TRBV11-2 with TRBJ2-2, with 7 positions matching TRBD2. CDR3 length equals 16 residues. The germline CDR1 and CDR2 sequences are SGHAT and FQNNGV. The variable domain in full, with the rest retrieved from reference TRBV11-2 and TRBJ2-2, is EAGVAQSPRYKIIEKRQSVAFWCNPISGHATLYWYQQILGQGPKLLIQFQNNGVVDDSQLPKDRFSAERLKGVDSTLKIQPAKLEDSAVYLCTRSSSSGANTRELFFGEGSRLTVL.

A word on this clonotype: At one boundary the junction diverges from the germline segment, which might be a read error. The V call is TRBV12-3 or TRBV12-4, the J call TRBJ2-7, with 7 nucleotides matching TRBD1. This CDR3 region has 15 residues. The CDR3 DNA sequence: TGTACCAGCAGTCCGGACAGGACACAGCGCTACGAACAGTACTTC. This sequence encodes CTSSPDRTQRYEQYF.

Points on this clonotype: A clone one base away is much larger, so this may be a read error. The J gene is TRBJ2-5, the V gene TRBV6-1; weak D call: TRBD1 (6 bases). CDR1 is MNHNS and CDR2 is SASEGT in the germline V gene. The CDR3 length is 19 residues. Trimming shortened V by 10 bases and J by 1 base, and 31 bases separated the two germline ends. The CDR3 sequence is CATLRAGAPVRVGQETQYF. CDR3 DNA: TGTGCCACCCTCAGAGCAGGGGCGCCGGTGAGGGTCGGCCAAGAGACCCAGTACTTC.

Worth noting for this clonotype: A read error may explain this, as a much larger clone is one base away. The CDR3: CASSGKDRSSYNSPLHF. DNA for the CDR3: TGTGCCAGCAGTGGAAAGGACAGGAGCTCCTATAATTCACCCCTCCACTTT. This chain uses TRBV6-1 with TRBJ1-6, with 7 nucleotides matching TRBD1. CDR1 and CDR2 (germline): MNHNS, SASEGT. The CDR3 is 17 amino acids. V gave up 4 bases and J gave up 0 bases; unmatched junction bases: 6.

The V and J genes are TRBV6-1 and TRBJ2-3, with D possibly matching TRBD2 (5 bases). The CDR3 loop spans 12 amino acids. The germline gives CDR1 MNHNS, CDR2 SASEGT. Here the CDR3 reads CASCRTADTQYF. CDR3 sequence (DNA): TGTGCTAGCTGTCGGACTGCAGATACGCAGTATTTT.

Concerning this clonotype itself: One end of the junction is discordant with germline, which a read error may explain. J is TRBJ1-5 and V is TRBV5-6; D unclear. The germline V gene has CDR1 SGHDT and CDR2 YYEEEE. CDR3 length: 16 amino acids. This CDR3 reads CASSLGNVGSNQPQHF. CDR3 DNA: TGTGCCAGCAGCTTGGGTAACGTTGGAAGCAATCAGCCTCAGCATTTT.

Only a few counts were recorded for this clonotype. Being one base from a much bigger clone, this may be a read error. This chain uses TRBV6-1 with TRBJ2-7; D remains unclear. Germline V gene lookup returns CDR1 MNHNS and CDR2 SASEGT. The CDR3 has 13 amino acids. The V gene lost 1 base and the J gene lost 10 bases, with 14 bases spanning the gap. In nucleotides, the CDR3 is TGTGCCAGCAGTGAAGTTTGGACCACGGCACAGTACTTC. Its protein is CASSEVWTTAQYF.

As concerns this clonotype: A single base separates this from a much larger clone, so it may be a read error. The chain links TRBV29-1 to TRBJ2-2; the D is unclear. Germline CDR1 reads SQVTM; CDR2 reads ANQGSEA. V was clipped by 4 bases and J by 5 bases, with 11 bases between them. The CDR3 sequence is 13 residues long. The CDR3 DNA sequence: TGCAGCGTTGCACGAAAACCGACCGGGGAGCTGTTTTTT. It yields the protein CSVARKPTGELFF.

The rearrangement uses TRBV28 and TRBJ1-5; 10 positions agree with TRBD1. The CDR3 runs to 17 residues. Germline loops: CDR1 MDHEN, CDR2 SYDVKM. V lost 8 bases, J lost 1 base, and 11 bases stayed unmatched. In nucleotides, the CDR3 is TGTGCCAGCTGTTCCCGGGACAGGGGTCGGAGCAATCAGCCCCAGCATTTT. Translated, it gives CASCSRDRGRSNQPQHF.

Details on this clonotype: The CDR3 does not close with the conserved phenylalanine or tryptophan, likely indicating a read error. The DNA is omitted, as the CDR3 cannot be located on it reliably, and the CDR3 follows TCRdb's listing. The chain has TRBV6-6 and TRBJ2-5; the table's D gene call, TRBD1, was not cross checked with the DNA. The CDR3 length equals 14 residues, ends included. The germline V gene has CDR1 MNHNY and CDR2 SVGAGI (reference sequence). The CDR3 loop reads CASTGVRHQETQYL.

The chain has TRBV12-3 or TRBV12-4 and TRBJ1-2; 7 bases map to TRBD1. The V and J ends lost 9 bases and 4 bases, in that order; junction bases with no gene match: 14. The CDR3 has 15 residues. CDR3 nucleotides: TGTGCCAGTAGTCCTACAGGGGTAGTTGGCTATGGCTACACCTTC. Amino acids: CASSPTGVVGYGYTF.

With respect to this clonotype: The junction and the germline gene differ at one end; a read error may be behind it. The V gene is TRBV6-2 or TRBV6-3, the J gene TRBJ1-1; D is ambiguous. This CDR3 spans 13 amino acids. Germline loops: CDR1 MNHEY, CDR2 SVGEGT. The CDR3 sequence is CASRRNVYTETFF. The CDR3 DNA reads TGTGCCAGCAGGAGGAACGTCTACACTGAAACTTTCTTT.

This chain uses TRBV30 with TRBJ2-7, with 12 bases matching TRBD1. CDR3 length: 15 amino acids. Germline assignment: CDR1 GTSNPN and CDR2 SVGIG (reference sequence). V lost 0 bases to trimming and J lost 3 bases; unmatched junction nucleotides: 3. CDR3 protein: CAWSVGTGGFYEQYF. CDR3 DNA sequence: TGTGCCTGGAGTGTAGGGACAGGGGGCTTCTACGAGCAGTACTTC.

This clonotype was seen only once. This may be a read error: a much more frequent sequence differs by one nucleotide. The DNA of the CDR3 is TGTGCCAGCAGAGGGGACAGGGGCCTTTCTGGTGAGCAGTCCTTC. Encoded protein: CASRGDRGLSGEQSF. The rearrangement links TRBV6-1 to TRBJ2-1; TRBD1 matches 10 bases. This CDR3 comprises 15 residues. Per germline, CDR1 MNHNS and CDR2 SASEGT.

The chain combines TRBV7-2 with TRBJ2-7; D ambiguous. The germline gives CDR1 SGHTA, CDR2 FQGNSA. Deletions cut 2 bases from V and 3 bases from J, with 14 bases between. This CDR3 region has 15 residues. The CDR3 loop is CASSLNRQIIYEQYF. The CDR3 region has the DNA TGTGCCAGCAGCTTAAATCGGCAGATAATCTACGAGCAGTACTTC. The full variable domain, its missing parts supplied by reference TRBV7-2 and TRBJ2-7, is GAGVSQSPSNKVTEKGKDVELRCDPISGHTALYWYRQSLGQGLEFLIYFQGNSAPDKSGLPSDRFSAERTGGSVSTLTIQRTQQEDSAVYLCASSLNRQIIYEQYFGPGTRLTVT.

This clonotype was seen at least ten times. The CDR3: CASNNAGMNTEAFF. As DNA, the CDR3 is TGTGCCAGCAACAATGCCGGTATGAACACTGAAGCTTTCTTT. The chain recombines TRBV6-5 with TRBJ1-1; no reliable D call. The CDR3 sequence is 14 residues long. CDR1 and CDR2 (germline): MNHEY, SVGAGI. Trimming removed 7 bases at V and 0 bases at J, with 12 bases between.

This clonotype was found once. A read error is possible here, since a much larger clone lies one base away. The rearrangement joins TRBV4-1 to TRBJ2-7, with 8 bases lining up with TRBD2. The CDR3 loop spans 15 amino acids. The germline V gene has CDR1 MGHRA and CDR2 YSYEKL. In DNA, the CDR3 is TGCGCCAGCAGCCGGAGACTAGCGAGTGTCTACGAGCAGTGCTTC. It codes for CASSRRLASVYEQCF.

The rearrangement uses TRBV19 and TRBJ2-1, with a weak D call TRBD1 (6 bases). CDR1 and CDR2 (germline): LNHDA, SQIVND (reference sequence). V lost 6 bases, J lost 2 bases, and 14 bases lay in between. The CDR3 has 15 residues. The CDR3 nucleotides read TGTGCCAGTAGCCCCGGGACACACACCTACAATGAGCAGTTCTTC. This translates into CASSPGTHTYNEQFF.

The chain uses TRBV5-8 and TRBJ2-3; maybe TRBD1 (6 bases). CDR3 length: 13 amino acids. Germline CDR1 and CDR2: SGHTS and YDEGEE. V lost 4 bases to trimming and J lost 3 bases, with 9 bases between them. This CDR3 is CASSHGQTDTQYF. Written as DNA, the CDR3 is TGTGCCAGCAGCCACGGACAGACAGATACGCAGTATTTT.

Points on this clonotype: One end of the junction varies from germline; a read error may be responsible. This sequence joins TRBV6-1 and TRBJ2-2; tentatively, D is TRBD2 (5 bases). CDR1 is MNHNS, CDR2 SASEGT, per germline. The CDR3 is 14 amino acids. Written as DNA, the CDR3 is TGTGCCAGCAAGACTGGAAGTAACACCGGGGAGCTGTTCTTT. Protein product: CASKTGSNTGELFF.

For the CDR3, the DNA is TGTGCCAGCAGCAACCTAGGACTAGGGGATACGCAGTATTTT. It encodes CASSNLGLGDTQYF. The chain couples TRBV21-1 to TRBJ2-3; TRBD2, the table's D call, lacks a check against the DNA. TRBV21-1 is reported as a pseudogene. The CDR3 has 14 amino acids.

A word on this clonotype: A much larger clone is a single base away; this may be a read error. This sequence joins TRBV29-1 and TRBJ2-1, with 7 bases fitting TRBD1. The CDR3 has 13 amino acids. The V gene's germline CDR1 is SQVTM and CDR2 ANQGSEA. CDR3: CGVGPGGRDEQFF. The CDR3 DNA is TGCGGCGTTGGCCCAGGGGGTAGAGATGAGCAGTTCTTC.